The sequence of this T cell receptor beta chain was determined in a study of T cells in women clearing cervical HPV infection (dated by TCRdb to the late 2010s). In terms of the full investigation: Cases were approximately 25 women with histologically confirmed HPV16-related CIN3 or worse, including 2 invasive cancers. Controls were around 25 women whose single incident HPV16 infection cleared within 12 months without precancer or cancer developing. Blood from cases was collected at the visit at which the lesion was first identified, whereas blood from controls was collected once infection was no longer detected. For cases, the median interval between lesion detection and blood sampling was approximately 150 days, with an interquartile range of roughly 80 to 230 days. Since only a few of the women had HLA typing available, the possibility that HLA type was acting as a confounder could not be ruled out. The exploratory proof-of-principle case-control study was nested within the Guanacaste HPV Natural History Study in Costa Rica and compared TCR repertoires across cervical HPV16 outcomes. Cases and controls were matched on year of sample collection and on age within five years. Cases had a median age of around 34 years compared with 38 for controls, and baseline characteristics showed no significant differences between the groups. The parent cohort enrolled about 9,900 women aged 18 or older in Guanacaste, Costa Rica, in about 1993 to 1994 and followed the women for seven years. As quality controls, five blinded duplicates were added to each group, bringing the total to 60 or so samples made up of roughly 50 participants and ten or so replicates. Broad study findings and their caveats: The cross-sectional design could not show whether associations preceded infection or resulted from it; effector/memory subsets and HPV-specific T cells were not isolated. Across sequencing depths, CIN3+ cases showed significantly higher TCR repertoire richness than controls, but evenness did not differ between the groups. Cases were distinguished from controls with an estimated AUC of around 0.85 by random forest classifiers combining richness and V gene abundances. Lower TRBV6-7 relative abundance was observed in cases than in controls (around 0.1% versus 0.15%; Bonferroni P = 0.0008). Because the number of T cells in each sample was unknown, differences in richness could reflect differing T-cell content rather than repertoire biology.

The junction shows trimming of 5 bases on V and 6 bases on J, plus 9 bases between the germline ends. Per the germline V gene (reference sequence), LNHDA is the CDR1 and SQIVND is the CDR2. Its CDR3 holds 12 amino acids, cysteine through phenylalanine. The DNA covers only part of the CDR3, 27 bases in frame from base 1. The immunoSEQ assay used multiplex PCR to amplify TCR beta CDR3 regions from an average of around 1,200 ng of genomic DNA per sample. Primer bias was corrected in the assay by using a complete synthetic TCR repertoire to establish an amplification baseline. Amplicons were sequenced on the Illumina platform. Regarding the original processing steps: Sequence errors were corrected by clustering with frequency ratios and a modified nearest-neighbor algorithm, and the sequences were then analyzed in the immunoSEQ Analyzer using IMGT gene definitions. At each rarefaction depth, TCR richness and evenness were averaged across 20 rarefaction repeats, and samples with fewer sequences than that depth were excluded. Relative abundances of V, D and J genes were compared between groups using Wilcoxon rank sum tests, with FDR correction applied. For the blinded duplicates, the intraclass correlation was about 96% for TCR richness and averaged around 76% across roughly 72 gene segments. The table was pulled from immuneACCESS by TCRdb, which kept in-frame rearrangements only. Such tables lose some clones; where checked, under half of the loss comes from unresolved V genes, and the rest has no known cause. That table is the source of V, J and clone size, and D and trimming were worked out from the DNA. The table for this sample lists over 15,000 clones. Over 8.5% of the sample comes from the top ten.

This clone comes out as medium-sized (0.01 to 0.1%) from its frequency, since no count is listed. The antigen it recognizes is unknown. The CDR3 end lies 3 residues beyond the end of the read and is filled in from the germline J gene. Every participant had a single incident cervical HPV16 infection, and women with prevalent HPV16 infections were excluded. Cervical HPV DNA was detected by MY09/MY11 PCR, and genotyping was performed by dot-blot hybridization. Roughly 15 mL of heparinized blood were centrifuged, and the buffy coat was split into aliquots, frozen at -30 degrees C, and then kept at -80 degrees C. Genomic DNA was extracted from buffy coat specimens using QIAGEN kits.

The rearranged chain carries TRBV19 and TRBJ2-3, and TRBD1 may be the D gene, going by 6 matching bases. The sample comprised blood buffy coat. This TCR was sampled from a woman aged 18 to 75 with a cervical HPV16 infection that either progressed to CIN3+ or cleared (not recorded which). The part of the CDR3 DNA that was read is TGTGCCAGTAGTCCGAGGGGGGATACG. Its protein product is CASSPRGDT. The CDR3, in full, reads CASSPRGDTQYF.